This TCR beta chain was recorded in a study of T cell responses to AZD1222 COVID-19 vaccine. General observations from the study: The study identified only five or six AZD1222 recipients as seropositive at baseline. A reported finding is that nearly half of spike-specific TCRs target unmutated variant regions. Among vaccine-associated CD4 TCRs, coverage spanned spike, with dominance at 160-218 and 743-854.

Using immunoSEQ multiplex PCR, the repertoire was profiled, and TCRdb retains in-frame clones only, with some absent. The sample shows 140,000 to 150,000 clones, about 93% of them seen only once. CDR1 MGHRA and CDR2 YSYEKL come from the germline V gene. Trimming removed 2 bases from V and 4 bases from J; junction bases left unmatched: 7. This CDR3 contains 16 residues. In the case of this clone: Its antigen is unknown.

The sequence derives from an adult in good health. The specimen was peripheral blood, collected on day 0 of AZD1222 vaccination. This chain connects TRBV4-1 to TRBJ1-5; 8 positions match TRBD1. The CDR3 loop is CASSQWQTGGNQPQHF. CDR3 sequence (DNA): TGCGCCAGCAGCCAATGGCAAACAGGGGGAAATCAGCCCCAGCATTTT.